Given below is one T cell receptor (beta chain) in context. Its antigen remains unknown. Per the germline V gene, CDR1 is SQVTM and CDR2 is ANQGSEA. Trimming removed 5 bases from V and 6 bases from J; junction bases left unmatched: 7. This CDR3 contains 12 residues. Researchers ran the PCR with 60 Vbeta and 13 Jbeta primers. Data came from immunoSEQ multiplex PCR; TCRdb stores just in-frame clones and leaves some out. Of some 150,000 clones listed, 81% are singletons. These data come from a study of cytomegalovirus exposure and HLA in healthy donors. Study-wide results and caveats: HLA alleles showed associations with about 17,000 TCR beta sequences in a later analysis, at a 0.05 false discovery rate. Available immune exposure information was restricted to CMV serostatus only. A reported reduction in N-insertions relative to the approximately 600-donor mean was seen in an Asian-associated ancestry cluster in a later analysis. 87-base-pair reads could not separate some V segments, including TRBV6-2 and TRBV6-3.

This receptor was obtained from a woman in her forties or fifties in good health and CMV-seronegative. The V and J genes are TRBV29-1 and TRBJ2-7; 7 nucleotides agree with TRBD1. Sequenced material: PBMCs. Here the CDR3 reads CSVSGTGVEQYF. CDR3 in DNA: TGCAGCGTTTCCGGTACAGGGGTCGAGCAGTACTTC.